Detailed here is one T cell receptor (beta chain). Its antigen is unknown. From the germline J gene comes the end of the CDR3, since the read stops 3 residues before it. Cervical HPV DNA detected by MY09/MY11 PCR, typed by dot-blot. The data derive from a study of T cells in women clearing cervical HPV infection. Study-wide context: Case blood was drawn when the lesion was first found; control blood after infection became undetectable.

The study's findings and limits: Controls had more TRBV6-7 (about 0.16%) than cases (about 0.11%). Combining TCR richness with V gene abundances gave approximately 0.84 AUC.

The data were produced by immunoSEQ multiplex PCR, yet TCRdb's version contains in-frame clones alone and is incomplete. This table lists about 36,000 clones. J gave up 2 bases and V 3 bases, and 5 bases lay outside the gene matches. The CDR3 totals 15 residues. Looked up from germline, CDR1 is SGHRS and CDR2 is YFSETQ. The sequenced sample was blood buffy coat. The TCR originated in a woman between 18 and 70 years old with a cervical HPV16 infection that either progressed to CIN3+ or cleared (not recorded which). This sequence joins TRBV5-1 and TRBJ2-1; TRBD1 aligns across 7 bases. CDR3 DNA, as far as it was read: TGCGCCAGCAGCTGGGACAGTGGGACCTACAATGAG. Protein sequence: CASSWDSGTYNE. The whole CDR3 reads CASSWDSGTYNEQFF.